The TCR beta chain described here comes from a study of OX40 agonist ivuxolimab in advanced cancers. Across the whole study: Treatment of patients was with ivuxolimab, an agonistic anti-OX40 (CD134) antibody.

The germline gives CDR1 SGHTS, CDR2 YDEGEE. CDR3 length equals 14 residues. Trimming shortened V by 2 bases and J by 1 base, and 6 bases separated the two germline ends. Profiled with immunoSEQ multiplex PCR; TCRdb holds only in-frame clones, not every one. This sample yields tens of thousands of clones, of which approximately 88% are seen a single time; roughly 5.1% belongs to the top ten. The chain joins TRBV5-8 to TRBJ2-2; unclear D gene. Material: CD4+ or CD8+ T cells sorted from blood, obtained in a trial of the OX40 agonist ivuxolimab. This sequence originates from an adult with an advanced solid tumor such as melanoma, head and neck, liver or kidney cancer. CDR3 loop: CASSLQMNTGELFF. The CDR3 nucleotides are TGTGCCAGCAGCTTACAGATGAACACCGGGGAGCTGTTTTTT.